This is a list of T cell receptor beta chains from one sample in a study of CD8 T cells in Susac syndrome. TCRdb independently ran MiXCR on the immunoSEQ multiplex PCR reads; one entry per CDR3 protein. The data hold 150,000 to 160,000 distinct CDR3 sequences, with approximately 96% observed a single time. Sequenced material: CD4+ T cells from PBMCs. The receptors shown here come from a human donor with Susac syndrome. CDR3s include the opening cysteine and the closing phenylalanine or tryptophan. The order of the fields is D gene, clone size, J gene, V gene, CDR3 DNA, CDR3 protein. D genes are given only for firm matches. Size is omitted from some rows. Given values are once, few, many or a class for expanded clones.

. | . | TRBJ1-2 | TRBV12-3/TRBV12-4 | TGTGCCAGCAGGACAGCCGGGCTCTATGGCTACACCTTC | CASRTAGLYGYTF
. | . | TRBJ1-5 | TRBV9 | TGTGCCAGCAGCTATCAAGAAAATCAGCCCCAGCATTTT | CASSYQENQPQHF
TRBD2 | once | TRBJ2-1 | TRBV9 | TGTGCCTCGGCTAGCGGGATAAACAATGAGCAGTTCTTC | CASASGINNEQFF
. | . | TRBJ1-2 | TRBV12-3/TRBV12-4 | TGTGCCAGCAGTGCTTCAGGGAATGGAGGCTACACCTTC | CASSASGNGGYTF
TRBD2 | once | TRBJ2-5 | TRBV5-4 | TGTGCCAGCAGTTGGGCGCGGGGGGGAAAAGAGACCCAGTACTTC | CASSWARGGKETQYF
TRBD2 | once | TRBJ2-7 | TRBV18 | TGTGCCAGCTCCCCGATAGCGGGGGAATACGAGCAGTACTTC | CASSPIAGEYEQYF
. | . | TRBJ1-6 | TRBV20-1 | TGCAGTGCTAGAACCGGGACGTCGACACCCCTCCACTTT | CSARTGTSTPLHF
TRBD1 | few | TRBJ2-7 | TRBV6-2/TRBV6-3 | TGTGCCAGCAGCCCACAGGGGAACGAGCAGTACTTC | CASSPQGNEQYF
. | . | TRBJ1-2 | TRBV11-2 | TGTGCCAGCAGTTCCGGTTCGCCTCCAGATGGCTACACCTTC | CASSSGSPPDGYTF
TRBD1 | . | TRBJ1-4 | TRBV18 | TGTGCCAGCTCACTACAGGGGCCAACTAATGAAAAACTGTTTTTT | CASSLQGPTNEKLFF
TRBD1 | . | TRBJ1-2 | TRBV7-8 | TGTGCCAGCAGCTTGGCAGGGGGCTTTGGCTACACCTTC | CASSLAGGFGYTF
TRBD2 | . | TRBJ2-2 | TRBV3-1 | TGTGCCAGCAGCCTGGGACTAGCGAACACCGGGGAGCTGTTTTTT | CASSLGLANTGELFF
TRBD1 | . | TRBJ1-2 | TRBV20-1 | TGCAGTGCTGACCGGACAGGGGGGAACTATGGCTACACCTTC | CSADRTGGNYGYTF
. | . | TRBJ2-1 | TRBV2 | TGTGCCAGCAGTGAAAGGCCTAACAATGAGCAGTTCTTC | CASSERPNNEQFF
. | . | TRBJ1-2 | TRBV5-1 | TGCGCCAGCAGCTTGGGGGTGGCAGGAGGCTACACCTTC | CASSLGVAGGYTF
. | once | TRBJ1-4 | TRBV9 | TGTGCCAGCAGCGTCGCAACGAGGGGTGATGAAAAACTGTTTTTT | CASSVATRGDEKLFF
. | . | TRBJ2-7 | TRBV12-3/TRBV12-4 | TGTGCCAGCAGTTTTTCCGGGGGAAGGCACGAGCAGTACTTC | CASSFSGGRHEQYF
. | . | TRBJ2-5 | TRBV19 | TGTGCCAGTTCTGTACCTGGAGAGACCCAGTACTTC | CASSVPGETQYF
TRBD2 | . | TRBJ2-2 | TRBV6-2/TRBV6-3 | TGTGCCAGCAGCCAGACTAGCCCCTCGAACACCGGGGAGCTGTTTTTT | CASSQTSPSNTGELFF
TRBD1 | . | TRBJ1-5 | TRBV12-3/TRBV12-4 | TGTGCCAGCAGTTCGGACAGGGGAGGTAATCAGCCCCAGCATTTT | CASSSDRGGNQPQHF
TRBD1 | . | TRBJ2-5 | TRBV6-2/TRBV6-3 | TGTGCCAGCAGGACCACAGGGGGCGCGGAGACCCAGTACTTC | CASRTTGGAETQYF
TRBD1 | . | TRBJ2-5 | TRBV7-3 | TGTGCCAGCAGCTCGGACAGGTTGGAGACCCAGTACTTC | CASSSDRLETQYF